This is a list of T cell receptor beta chains from one sample in a study of cytomegalovirus exposure and HLA in healthy donors. Measured with immunoSEQ multiplex PCR; TCRdb has only the in-frame clones, and not every one. Its table records approximately 71,000 clones. Sequenced material: PBMCs. The source is a female donor in good health and CMV-seropositive. The CDR3 runs from the conserved cysteine through the conserved F or W. A D gene is named only where the DNA matches it firmly.

j_gene: TRBJ1-5
v_gene: TRBV10-3
d_gene: NA
CDR3aa: CAISAIENQPQHF
CDR3nt: TGTGCCATCAGTGCCATAGAAAATCAGCCCCAGCATTTT

j_gene: TRBJ1-5
v_gene: TRBV4-1
d_gene: NA
CDR3aa: CASSRGGGDTNQPQHF
CDR3nt: TGCGCCAGCAGCCGAGGGGGTGGGGATACGAATCAGCCCCAGCATTTT

j_gene: TRBJ2-7
v_gene: TRBV18
d_gene: NA
CDR3aa: CASSPLGRGKDEQYF
CDR3nt: TGTGCCAGCTCACCATTAGGTCGCGGGAAGGACGAGCAGTACTTC

j_gene: TRBJ1-2
v_gene: TRBV2
d_gene: NA
CDR3aa: CASSEGQGFNYGYTF
CDR3nt: TGTGCCAGCAGTGAAGGGCAGGGGTTTAACTATGGCTACACCTTC

j_gene: TRBJ1-4
v_gene: TRBV18
d_gene: NA
CDR3aa: CASSVGTRLFF
CDR3nt: TGTGCCAGCTCAGTCGGGACTCGGCTGTTTTTT

j_gene: TRBJ2-5
v_gene: TRBV7-9
d_gene: NA
CDR3aa: CASSSSNWETQYF
CDR3nt: TGTGCCAGCAGCTCTTCTAATTGGGAGACCCAGTACTTC

j_gene: TRBJ1-6
v_gene: TRBV6-5
d_gene: NA
CDR3aa: CASMRDFNSPLHF
CDR3nt: TGTGCCAGCATGCGGGATTTTAATTCACCCCTCCACTTT

j_gene: TRBJ2-2
v_gene: TRBV18
d_gene: NA
CDR3aa: CASSPQGWRPAGELFF
CDR3nt: TGTGCCAGCTCACCACAGGGGTGGCGCCCGGCCGGGGAGCTGTTTTTT

j_gene: TRBJ2-7
v_gene: TRBV11-2
d_gene: TRBD1
CDR3aa: CASSPGHRGPSYEQYF
CDR3nt: TGTGCCAGCAGCCCAGGACACAGGGGCCCCTCCTACGAGCAGTACTTC

j_gene: TRBJ1-3
v_gene: TRBV6-5
d_gene: NA
CDR3aa: CASSSTGSTGNTIYF
CDR3nt: TGTGCCAGCAGTTCCACAGGGTCTACAGGAAACACCATATATTTT

j_gene: TRBJ2-3
v_gene: TRBV18
d_gene: NA
CDR3aa: CASSPRTDSTDTQYF
CDR3nt: TGTGCCAGCTCACCACGGACAGATAGCACAGATACGCAGTATTTT

j_gene: TRBJ2-7
v_gene: TRBV9
d_gene: TRBD1
CDR3aa: CASSPRQGAYEQYF
CDR3nt: TGTGCCAGCAGCCCCCGACAGGGGGCCTACGAGCAGTACTTC